The 26 T cell receptor beta chains below were found in one sample sequenced in a study of radiation and T cells in renal cell carcinoma. Repertoires were generated with immunoSEQ multiplex PCR, while TCRdb's copy carries only in-frame clones and drops some. This table has about 160,000 clones, 88% appearing once. Time point of the sample: baseline pretreatment blood. Treatment in this sample: 15 Gy SBRT to primary tumor, nephrectomy 4 weeks later. This specimen was blood, taken from a patient whose treatment included radiotherapy and nephrectomy. All receptors come from a woman in her 70s with renal cell carcinoma.

The chain employs TRBV5-6 and TRBJ2-1; the D is unclear. Trimming removed 0 bases from V and 5 bases from J, with 3 bases in between. Germline CDR1 is SGHDT and CDR2 is YYEEEE. This CDR3 is built from 12 residues. This chain's CDR3 is CASSLADNEQFF. The CDR3 bases are TGTGCCAGCAGCTTGGCCGACAATGAGCAGTTCTTC.

This clone was counted between two and nine times. This chain connects TRBV7-9 to TRBJ1-5; D call uncertain. V dropped 4 bases and J dropped 0 bases, with 10 bases sitting between them. Germline CDR1 reads SEHNR; CDR2 reads FQNEAQ (reference sequence). The CDR3 has 15 residues. Here the CDR3 DNA reads TGTGCCAGCAGCTCGGGGAGGGATAGCAATCAGCCCCAGCATTTT. Protein sequence: CASSSGRDSNQPQHF. The variable domain in full, with the rest retrieved from reference TRBV7-9 and TRBJ1-5, is DTGVSQNPRHKITKRGQNVTFRCDPISEHNRLYWYRQTLGQGPEFLTYFQNEAQLEKSRLLSDRFSAERPKGSFSTLEIQRTEQGDSAMYLCASSSGRDSNQPQHFGDGTRLSIL.

A single count supports this clone. The genes are TRBV7-9 and TRBJ2-5, with 8 bases fitting TRBD2. The CDR3 has 15 amino acids. The germline CDR1 and CDR2 sequences are SEHNR and FQNEAQ (reference sequence). V dropped 1 base and J dropped 1; count of bases not matched to a gene: 2. CDR3 amino acids: CASSLDGGAQETQYF. The CDR3 nucleotides read TGTGCCAGCAGCTTAGACGGGGGGGCCCAAGAGACCCAGTACTTC.

The V gene is TRBV19, the J gene TRBJ1-2; D perhaps matches TRBD1 (5 bases). Between the trimmed V and J ends, which lost 11 bases and 6 bases, there was a span of 22 bases. This CDR3 has 14 amino acids. Germline CDR1 reads LNHDA; CDR2 reads SQIVND (reference sequence). CDR3 nucleotide sequence: TGTGCCTGCCGGGGGGGGACCTCTCGAAATGGCTACACCTTC. Translated, it gives CACRGGTSRNGYTF.

Here the CDR3 reads CAWGTGGNEKLFF. The CDR3 DNA is TGTGCCTGGGGGACAGGGGGTAACGAAAAACTGTTTTTT. The V gene is TRBV30, the J gene TRBJ1-4; 11 nucleotides match TRBD1. Germline loops: CDR1 GTSNPN, CDR2 SVGIG (reference sequence). V gave up 5 bases and J gave up 8 bases; unmatched junction bases: 4. The CDR3 has 13 residues.

The chain combines TRBV7-2 with TRBJ2-3, with D possibly being TRBD2 (5 bases). V lost 8 bases, J lost 0 bases, and 24 bases lay in between. The CDR3 is 18 amino acids. In germline, CDR1 is SGHTA, CDR2 FQGNSA. The CDR3 DNA sequence: TGTGCCAGCGGTAGACGGATAAATATAGGAGGTAGCACAGATACGCAGTATTTT. It yields the protein CASGRRINIGGSTDTQYF.

The chain is built from TRBV6-5 and TRBJ2-7, with 8 bases matching TRBD1. The CDR3 has 13 residues. Trimming at V came to 5 bases and at J to 3 bases, leaving 3 bases not matched to a gene. CDR1 and CDR2 (germline): MNHEY, SVGAGI. The CDR3, as DNA: TGTGCCAGCAGTCGGGACAGGAGCTACGAGCAGTACTTC. Amino acid sequence: CASSRDRSYEQYF.

The genes are TRBV2 and TRBJ1-1; weak D call: TRBD1 (5 bases). Per the germline V gene, CDR1 is SNHLY and CDR2 is FYNNEI. CDR3 length: 15 amino acids. Trimming removed 5 bases from V and 6 bases from J, with 19 bases in between. Here the CDR3 DNA reads TGTGCCAGCAGTCAAGGGGCCCGCCCGGGAGCTGAAGCTTTCTTT. The encoded protein is CASSQGARPGAEAFF.

The V gene is TRBV5-6, the J gene TRBJ1-2; 10 bases fit TRBD1. This CDR3 is 13 amino acids long. V shed 4 bases and J 10 bases; nucleotides not matched to a gene: 7. In germline, CDR1 is SGHDT, CDR2 YYEEEE. Here the CDR3 reads CASSAGTGAVYTF. CDR3 DNA: TGTGCCAGCAGCGCCGGGACAGGGGCTGTCTACACCTTC.

The chain uses TRBV7-9 and TRBJ1-2; tentative D call: TRBD1 (5 bases). The V and J ends lost 1 base and 7 bases respectively, with 13 bases between them. CDR3 size: 14 residues. The V gene's germline CDR1 is SEHNR and CDR2 FQNEAQ (reference sequence). The CDR3 sequence: CASSLVGREGGYTF. In DNA, the CDR3 is TGTGCCAGCAGCTTAGTGGGCAGGGAAGGTGGCTACACCTTC.

The genes are TRBV7-8 and TRBJ2-5; 9 nucleotides match TRBD2. V dropped 5 bases and J dropped 3; count of bases not matched to a gene: 16. Germline V gene lookup returns CDR1 SGHVS and CDR2 FQNEAQ. The CDR3 consists of 18 residues. The CDR3 DNA reads TGTGCCAGCAGCGTGGTCGTAGGAAAGCGGGGGGACAAAGAGACCCAGTACTTC. It specifies CASSVVVGKRGDKETQYF. Full variable domain (remainder filled in from reference TRBV7-8 and TRBJ2-5): GAGVSQSPRYKVAKRGQDVALRCDPISGHVSLFWYQQALGQGPEFLTYFQNEAQLDKSGLPSDRFFAERPEGSVSTLKIQRTQQEDSAVYLCASSVVVGKRGDKETQYFGPGTRLLVL.

V and J are TRBV18 and TRBJ2-7; perhaps TRBD2 as D (5 bases). The length of the CDR3 is 13 residues. Trimming left V 5 bases short and J 3 bases short, with 11 bases between. CDR1 and CDR2 (germline): KGHSH, LQKENI. The CDR3 region has the DNA TGTGCCAGCTCAGACTATGGAAGCTACGAGCAGTACTTC. Residues: CASSDYGSYEQYF.

In this sample, this clone turned up once. The chain joins TRBV6-5 to TRBJ1-2, with D possibly being TRBD1 (6 bases). The CDR3 runs 13 residues. CDR1 is MNHEY, CDR2 SVGAGI, per germline. Deletions cut 9 bases from V and 4 bases from J, with 15 bases between. CDR3 nucleotides: TGTGCCAGTCGCAGGGGAATCGGCTATGGCTACACCTTC. It translates to CASRRGIGYGYTF.

The chain recombines TRBV27 with TRBJ1-6, with D hard to call. Trimming took off 3 bases at V and 9 bases at J, with 12 bases between the two ends. CDR3 length: 14 amino acids. Germline V CDR1 and CDR2: MNHEY, SMNVEV (reference sequence). CDR3 DNA sequence: TGTGCCAGCAGTTTCAGTCTTGGTGTTTCACCCCTCCACTTT. Its protein product is CASSFSLGVSPLHF.

The genes are TRBV18 and TRBJ1-2, with 9 positions matching TRBD1. V shed 1 base, J shed 6 bases, and the junction held 0 bases outside the gene matches. Germline-derived CDR1 and CDR2 are KGHSH and LQKENI. The CDR3 extends over 13 amino acids. CDR3 nucleotides: TGTGCCAGCTCACCACGGACAGGGGATGGCTACACCTTC. Translating it yields CASSPRTGDGYTF.

The genes are TRBV10-3 and TRBJ1-2; possible D gene TRBD1, 6 bases. This CDR3 spans 14 amino acids. The V gene's germline CDR1 is ENHRY and CDR2 SYGVKD. The V end lost 7 bases, the J end lost 3 bases, and 15 bases lay between the germline ends. CDR3: CAITKGAGDYGYTF. The CDR3 coding sequence is TGTGCCATCACCAAGGGTGCAGGGGACTATGGCTACACCTTC.

The chain combines TRBV15 with TRBJ1-1, with a tentative D call TRBD1 (6 bases). This CDR3 spans 14 amino acids. The ends were cut back, 5 bases at V and 8 bases at J, with 18 bases in the middle. Germline CDR1 reads LNHNV; CDR2 reads YYDKDF (reference sequence). The CDR3 spells CATSPPGGLREAFF. The CDR3 DNA follows: TGTGCCACCAGCCCGCCCGGGGGCTTAAGGGAAGCTTTCTTT.

The rearrangement uses TRBV19 and TRBJ2-7, with D hard to call. CDR1 is LNHDA, CDR2 SQIVND, per germline (reference sequence). V lost 4 bases to trimming and J lost 7 bases, with 20 bases between them. The length of the CDR3 is 15 residues. CDR3 loop: CASSTTEARVQEQYF. CDR3 in DNA: TGTGCCAGTAGTACCACCGAGGCACGAGTTCAAGAGCAGTACTTC.

J is TRBJ1-5 and V is TRBV6-1, with D possibly being TRBD1 (6 bases). Trimming removed 6 bases from V and 0 bases from J, with 9 bases in between. This CDR3 spans 14 amino acids. Germline V gene sequence: CDR1 MNHNS, CDR2 SASEGT. The CDR3 reads CASRPTGSNQPQHF. For the CDR3, the DNA is TGTGCCAGCAGGCCGACAGGTAGCAATCAGCCCCAGCATTTT.

The V gene is TRBV29-1, the J gene TRBJ1-1; unclear D gene. Germline-derived CDR1 and CDR2 are SQVTM and ANQGSEA. The CDR3 is made up of 14 amino acids. Trimming removed 2 bases from V and 1 base from J, with 11 bases in between. The CDR3 DNA follows: TGCAGCGTTGAAAGGGCAGGTTGGAACACTGAAGCTTTCTTT. Its protein is CSVERAGWNTEAFF.

The CDR3: CASQGRRSSGNTIYF. CDR3 DNA sequence: TGTGCCAGTCAAGGGCGGCGCAGCTCTGGAAACACCATATATTTT. V gene TRBV27 combines with J gene TRBJ1-3, with D hard to call. Trimming shortened V by 9 bases and J by 0 bases, and 15 bases separated the two germline ends. Germline assignment: CDR1 MNHEY and CDR2 SMNVEV (reference sequence). CDR3 length: 15 residues.

This chain uses TRBV19 with TRBJ1-1; 10 positions match TRBD1. This CDR3 is built from 14 residues. Per the germline V gene, CDR1 is LNHDA and CDR2 is SQIVND (reference sequence). V lost 4 bases to trimming and J lost 5 bases; unmatched junction nucleotides: 4. This chain's CDR3 is CASSTTGGSTEAFF. As DNA, the CDR3 is TGTGCCAGTAGTACGACAGGGGGCTCTACTGAAGCTTTCTTT.

V and J are TRBV23-1 and TRBJ2-1; 10 nucleotides agree with TRBD1. TRBV23-1 is sorted into the ORF group, with uncertain function. This CDR3 is built from 17 residues. J was trimmed by 3 bases and V by 3 bases; bases with no gene match: 8. The CDR3 bases are TGCGCCAGCAGTCACTTTACCGGGACAGGGGACTACAATGAGCAGTTCTTC. It specifies CASSHFTGTGDYNEQFF.

The chain combines TRBV5-1 with TRBJ2-5; a possible D gene is TRBD1 (6 bases). CDR3 length equals 13 residues. V gave up 2 bases and J gave up 3 bases, with 8 bases separating them. Per the germline V gene, CDR1 is SGHRS and CDR2 is YFSETQ. The CDR3 bases are TGCGCCAGCAGCTTCAAGGGGGAAGAGACCCAGTACTTC. Its protein product is CASSFKGEETQYF.

V usage is TRBV6-5 and J usage is TRBJ2-2, with 7 bases fitting TRBD2. The trim removed 2 bases at V and 1 base at J, leaving 1 base unmatched. The CDR3 is made up of 15 amino acids. Germline loops: CDR1 MNHEY, CDR2 SVGAGI. CDR3 DNA sequence: TGTGCCAGCAGTTACGCGGGGGAGAACACCGGGGAGCTGTTTTTT. Translating it yields CASSYAGENTGELFF.

The count of this clone is one. V is TRBV30 and J is TRBJ1-2; D is possibly TRBD1 (5 bases). The CDR3 has 11 residues. Germline CDR1 and CDR2: GTSNPN and SVGIG (reference sequence). Trimming removed 6 bases from V and 8 bases from J, with 13 bases in between. The CDR3 is CACQRGEGYTF. The CDR3, as DNA: TGTGCCTGCCAGAGGGGCGAGGGCTACACCTTC.